The entry below gives a single T cell receptor beta chain sequence along with its context. The sample comes from a study of shared clonotypes between healthy human individuals. Genomic DNA per cell subset filled all wells of several immunoSEQ plates. The repertoire was sequenced with immunoSEQ multiplex PCR; TCRdb's copy has only in-frame clones and lacks some. The sample records 450,000 to 500,000 clones, approximately 84% being singletons. J lost 2 bases, V lost 4 bases, and 7 bases had no gene match. This CDR3 spans 18 amino acids. Germline V gives CDR1 LGHNA, CDR2 YNFKEQ. The clonotype comes from a woman between 40 and 50 years old in good health. Some clones in this sample may be carry-over from other donors' samples. V is TRBV4-2 and J is TRBJ2-1, with 14 bases matching TRBD2. The material sequenced was PBMCs. The CDR3 coding sequence is TGTGCCAGCAGCCGGGAGACTAGCGGGAGGGCACCCTACAATGAGCAGTTCTTC. It encodes CASSRETSGRAPYNEQFF.